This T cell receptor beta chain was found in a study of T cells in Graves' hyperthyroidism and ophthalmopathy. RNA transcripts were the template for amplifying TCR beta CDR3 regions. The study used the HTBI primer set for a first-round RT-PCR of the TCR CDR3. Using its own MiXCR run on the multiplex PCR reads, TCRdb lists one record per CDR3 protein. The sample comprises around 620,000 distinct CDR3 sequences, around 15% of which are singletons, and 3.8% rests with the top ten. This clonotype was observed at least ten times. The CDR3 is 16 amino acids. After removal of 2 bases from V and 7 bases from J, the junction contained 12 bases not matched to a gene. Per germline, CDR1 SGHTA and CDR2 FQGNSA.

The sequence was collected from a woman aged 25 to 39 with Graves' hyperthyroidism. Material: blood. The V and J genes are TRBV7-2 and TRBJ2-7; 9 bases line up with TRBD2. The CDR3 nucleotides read TGTGCCAGCAGCTTAAGGATAGCGGGAGTGGCTAGGGAGCAGTACTTC. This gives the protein CASSLRIAGVAREQYF.